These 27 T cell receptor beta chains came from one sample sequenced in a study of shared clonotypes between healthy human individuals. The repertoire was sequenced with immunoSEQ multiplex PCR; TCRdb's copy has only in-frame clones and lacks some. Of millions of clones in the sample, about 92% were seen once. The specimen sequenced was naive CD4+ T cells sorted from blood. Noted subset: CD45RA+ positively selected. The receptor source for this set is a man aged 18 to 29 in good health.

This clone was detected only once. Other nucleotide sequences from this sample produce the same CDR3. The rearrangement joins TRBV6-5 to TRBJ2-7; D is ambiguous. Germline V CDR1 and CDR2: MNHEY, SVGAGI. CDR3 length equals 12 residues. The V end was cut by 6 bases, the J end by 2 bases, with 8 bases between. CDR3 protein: CASSPGTYEQYF. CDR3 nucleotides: TGTGCCAGCAGCCCTGGTACCTACGAGCAGTACTTC.

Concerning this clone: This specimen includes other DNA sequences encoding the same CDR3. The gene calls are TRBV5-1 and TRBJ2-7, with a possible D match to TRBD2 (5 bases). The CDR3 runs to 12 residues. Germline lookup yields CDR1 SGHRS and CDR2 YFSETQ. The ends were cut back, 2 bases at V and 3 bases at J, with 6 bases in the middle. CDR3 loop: CASSFGGYEQYF. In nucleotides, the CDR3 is TGCGCCAGCAGCTTTGGAGGCTACGAGCAGTACTTC. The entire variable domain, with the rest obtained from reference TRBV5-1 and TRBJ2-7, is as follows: KAGVTQTPRYLIKTRGQQVTLSCSPISGHRSVSWYQQTPGQGLQFLFEYFSETQRNKGNFPGRFSGRQFSNSRSEMNVSTLELGDSALYLCASSFGGYEQYFGPGTRLTVT.

The CDR3 loop reads CASQGSGGENTEAFF. In DNA, the CDR3 is TGTGCCAGTCAAGGGTCAGGGGGCGAGAACACTGAAGCTTTCTTT. The chain couples TRBV18 to TRBJ1-1, with 8 bases fitting TRBD1. Per germline, CDR1 KGHSH and CDR2 LQKENI. V shed 9 bases, J shed 1 base, and the junction held 10 bases outside the gene matches. The CDR3 spans 15 residues.

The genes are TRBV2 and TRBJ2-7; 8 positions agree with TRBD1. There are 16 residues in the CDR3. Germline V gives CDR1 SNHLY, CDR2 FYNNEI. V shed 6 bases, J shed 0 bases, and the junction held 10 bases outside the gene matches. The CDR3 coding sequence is TGTGCCAGCAGACCCTTCGACAGGGGAGTCTCCTACGAGCAGTACTTC. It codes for CASRPFDRGVSYEQYF.

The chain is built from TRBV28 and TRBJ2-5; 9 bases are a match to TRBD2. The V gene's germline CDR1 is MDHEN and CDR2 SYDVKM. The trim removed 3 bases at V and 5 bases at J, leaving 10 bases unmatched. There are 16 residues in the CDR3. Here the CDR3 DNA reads TGTGCCAGCAGTTTGAAGGCGGGGGGGCGGCCTGAGACCCAGTACTTC. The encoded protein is CASSLKAGGRPETQYF.

CDR3 DNA: TGTGCCAGCAGCTTGGTCGAGAGAGGCTACACCTTC. Its translation: CASSLVERGYTF. The V and J genes are TRBV5-5 and TRBJ1-2, with D unclear. Germline V gives CDR1 SGHKS, CDR2 YYEKEE (reference sequence). Trimming pared 0 bases from V and 8 bases from J, leaving 8 bases between. CDR3 length: 12 residues.

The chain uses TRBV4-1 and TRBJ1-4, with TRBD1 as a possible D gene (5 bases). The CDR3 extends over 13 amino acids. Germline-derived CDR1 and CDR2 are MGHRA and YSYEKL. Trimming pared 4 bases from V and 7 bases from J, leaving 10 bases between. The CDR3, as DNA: TGCGCCAGCAGCCTGGGGCCGTTTGAAAAACTGTTTTTT. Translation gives CASSLGPFEKLFF.

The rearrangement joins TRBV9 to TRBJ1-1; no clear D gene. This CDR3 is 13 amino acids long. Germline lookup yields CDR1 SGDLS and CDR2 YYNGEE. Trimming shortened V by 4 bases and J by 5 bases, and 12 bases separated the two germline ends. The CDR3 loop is CASSFSGETEAFF. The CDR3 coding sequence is TGTGCCAGCAGCTTTTCGGGTGAGACTGAAGCTTTCTTT.

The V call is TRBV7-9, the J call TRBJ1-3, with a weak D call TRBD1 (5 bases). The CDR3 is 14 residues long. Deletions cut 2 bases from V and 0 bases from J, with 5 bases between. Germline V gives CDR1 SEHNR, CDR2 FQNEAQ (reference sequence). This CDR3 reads CASSLQGSGNTIYF. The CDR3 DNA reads TGTGCCAGCAGCTTACAGGGCTCTGGAAACACCATATATTTT.

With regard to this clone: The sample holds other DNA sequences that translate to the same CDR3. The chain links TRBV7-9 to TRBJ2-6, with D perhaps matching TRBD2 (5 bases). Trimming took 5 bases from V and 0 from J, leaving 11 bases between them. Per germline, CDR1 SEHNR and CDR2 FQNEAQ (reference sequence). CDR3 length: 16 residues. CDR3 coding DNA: TGTGCCAGCAGCCCCCTGGGGAGCTCTGGGGCCAACGTCCTGACTTTC. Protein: CASSPLGSSGANVLTF.

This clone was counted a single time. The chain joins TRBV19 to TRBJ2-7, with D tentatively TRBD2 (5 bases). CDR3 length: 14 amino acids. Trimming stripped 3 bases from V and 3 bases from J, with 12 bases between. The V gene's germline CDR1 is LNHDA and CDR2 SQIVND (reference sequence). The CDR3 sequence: CASSIGGLIYEQYF. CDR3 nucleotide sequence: TGTGCCAGTAGTATCGGAGGCCTTATCTACGAGCAGTACTTC.

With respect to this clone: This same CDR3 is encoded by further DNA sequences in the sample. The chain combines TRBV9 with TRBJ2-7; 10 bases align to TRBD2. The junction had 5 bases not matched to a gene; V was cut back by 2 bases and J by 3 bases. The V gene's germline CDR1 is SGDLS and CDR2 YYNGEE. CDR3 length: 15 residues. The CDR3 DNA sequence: TGTGCCAGCAGCGTTTCTAGCGGGAGCTTCTACGAGCAGTACTTC. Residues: CASSVSSGSFYEQYF.

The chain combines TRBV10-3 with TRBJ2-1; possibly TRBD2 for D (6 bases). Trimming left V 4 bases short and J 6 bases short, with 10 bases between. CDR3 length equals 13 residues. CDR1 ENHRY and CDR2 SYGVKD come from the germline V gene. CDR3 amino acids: CAISGDSPNEQFF. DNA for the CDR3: TGTGCCATCAGTGGGGACTCCCCCAATGAGCAGTTCTTC.

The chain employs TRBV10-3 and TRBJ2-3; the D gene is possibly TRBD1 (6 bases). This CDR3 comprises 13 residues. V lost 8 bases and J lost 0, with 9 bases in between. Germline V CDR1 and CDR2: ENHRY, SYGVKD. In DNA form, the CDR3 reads TGTGCCATCCTCAGGGGTAGCACAGATACGCAGTATTTT. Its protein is CAILRGSTDTQYF.

This chain's CDR3 is CASSLGASAETQYF. The CDR3, as DNA: TGTGCCAGCAGCTTAGGGGCTAGCGCCGAGACCCAGTACTTC. This chain links TRBV7-2 with TRBJ2-5; a possible D gene is TRBD2 (6 bases). Germline V gene data show CDR1 as SGHTA and CDR2 as FQGNSA. This CDR3 has 14 amino acids. With 1 base removed from V and 5 bases from J, the gap between germline ends came to 11 bases. The full variable domain, with the rest looked up from reference TRBV7-2 and TRBJ2-5, is GAGVSQSPSNKVTEKGKDVELRCDPISGHTALYWYRQSLGQGLEFLIYFQGNSAPDKSGLPSDRFSAERTGGSVSTLTIQRTQQEDSAVYLCASSLGASAETQYFGPGTRLLVL.

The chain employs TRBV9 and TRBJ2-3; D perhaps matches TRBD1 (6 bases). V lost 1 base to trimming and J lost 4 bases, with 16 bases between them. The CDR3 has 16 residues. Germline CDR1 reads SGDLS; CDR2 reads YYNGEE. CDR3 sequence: CASSVMGAVSADTQYF. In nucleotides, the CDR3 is TGTGCCAGCAGCGTAATGGGGGCAGTTTCGGCAGATACGCAGTATTTT.

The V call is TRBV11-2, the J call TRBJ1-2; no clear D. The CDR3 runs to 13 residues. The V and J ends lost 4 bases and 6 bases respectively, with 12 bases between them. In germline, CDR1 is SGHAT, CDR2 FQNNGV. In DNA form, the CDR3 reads TGTGCCAGCAGCTCGGGTCTACGGAATGGCTACACCTTC. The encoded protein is CASSSGLRNGYTF.

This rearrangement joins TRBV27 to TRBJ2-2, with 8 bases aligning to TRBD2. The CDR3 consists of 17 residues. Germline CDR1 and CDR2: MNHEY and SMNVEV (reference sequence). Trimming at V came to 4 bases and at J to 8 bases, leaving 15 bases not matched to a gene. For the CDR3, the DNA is TGTGCCAGCAGTTCATACTCCGGGACTAGGGTAAATGGGGAGCTGTTTTTT. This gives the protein CASSSYSGTRVNGELFF.

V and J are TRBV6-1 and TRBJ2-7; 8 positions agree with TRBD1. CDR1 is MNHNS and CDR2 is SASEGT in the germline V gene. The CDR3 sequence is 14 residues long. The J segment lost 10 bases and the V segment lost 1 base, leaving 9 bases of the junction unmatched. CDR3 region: CASSEGGQARGQYF. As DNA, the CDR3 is TGTGCCAGCAGTGAAGGGGGACAGGCTCGCGGACAGTACTTC.

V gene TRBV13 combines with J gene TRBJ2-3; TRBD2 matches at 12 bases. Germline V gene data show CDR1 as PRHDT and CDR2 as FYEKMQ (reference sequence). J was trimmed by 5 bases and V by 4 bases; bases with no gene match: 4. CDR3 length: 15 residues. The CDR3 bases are TGTGCCAGCAGCTCTAGCGGGAGGGCCTTAGATACGCAGTATTTT. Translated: CASSSSGRALDTQYF.

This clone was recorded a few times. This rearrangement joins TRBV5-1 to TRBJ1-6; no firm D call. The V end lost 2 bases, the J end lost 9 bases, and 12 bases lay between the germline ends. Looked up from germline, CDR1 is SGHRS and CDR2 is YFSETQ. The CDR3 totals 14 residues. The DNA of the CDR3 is TGCGCCAGCAGCTTTGACGGCCTGGGTTCACCCCTCCACTTT. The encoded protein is CASSFDGLGSPLHF.

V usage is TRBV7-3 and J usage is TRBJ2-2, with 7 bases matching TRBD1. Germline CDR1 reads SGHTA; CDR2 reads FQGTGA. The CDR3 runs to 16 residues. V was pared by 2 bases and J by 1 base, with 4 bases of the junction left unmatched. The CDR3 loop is CASSLFRTGNTGELFF. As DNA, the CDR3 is TGTGCCAGCAGCTTATTTCGGACAGGGAACACCGGGGAGCTGTTTTTT. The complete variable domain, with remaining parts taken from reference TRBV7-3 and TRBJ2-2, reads GAGVSQTPSNKVTEKGKYVELRCDPISGHTALYWYRQSLGQGPEFLIYFQGTGAADDSGLPNDRFFAVRPEGSVSTLKIQRTERGDSAVYLCASSLFRTGNTGELFFGEGSRLTVL.

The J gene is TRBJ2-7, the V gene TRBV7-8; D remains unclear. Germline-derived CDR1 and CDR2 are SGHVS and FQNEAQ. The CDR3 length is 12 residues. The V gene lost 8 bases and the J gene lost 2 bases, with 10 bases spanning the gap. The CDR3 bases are TGTGCCAGCGCACCAGGAGCCTACGAGCAGTACTTC. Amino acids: CASAPGAYEQYF.

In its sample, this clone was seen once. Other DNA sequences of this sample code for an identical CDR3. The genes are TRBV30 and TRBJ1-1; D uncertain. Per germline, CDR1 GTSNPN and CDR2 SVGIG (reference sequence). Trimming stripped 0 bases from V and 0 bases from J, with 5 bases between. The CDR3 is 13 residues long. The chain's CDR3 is CAWSVNLNTEAFF. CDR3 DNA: TGTGCCTGGAGTGTTAACCTGAACACTGAAGCTTTCTTT.

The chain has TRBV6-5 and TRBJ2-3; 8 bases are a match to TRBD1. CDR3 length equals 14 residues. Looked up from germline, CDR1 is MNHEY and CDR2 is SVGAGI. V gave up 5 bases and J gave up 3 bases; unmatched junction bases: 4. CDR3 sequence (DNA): TGTGCCAGCAGTGGACAGGGTTGGACAGATACGCAGTATTTT. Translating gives CASSGQGWTDTQYF.

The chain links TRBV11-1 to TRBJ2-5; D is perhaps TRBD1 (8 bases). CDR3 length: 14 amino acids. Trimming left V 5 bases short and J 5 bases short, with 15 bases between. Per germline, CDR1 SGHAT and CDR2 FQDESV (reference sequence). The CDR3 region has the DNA TGTGCCAGCAGCCAGGACAGGGAGGGGGAGACCCAGTACTTC. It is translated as CASSQDREGETQYF. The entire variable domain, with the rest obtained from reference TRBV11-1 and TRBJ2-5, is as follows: EAEVAQSPRYKITEKSQAVAFWCDPISGHATLYWYRQILGQGPELLVQFQDESVVDDSQLPKDRFSAERLKGVDSTLKIQPAELGDSAMYLCASSQDREGETQYFGPGTRLLVL.

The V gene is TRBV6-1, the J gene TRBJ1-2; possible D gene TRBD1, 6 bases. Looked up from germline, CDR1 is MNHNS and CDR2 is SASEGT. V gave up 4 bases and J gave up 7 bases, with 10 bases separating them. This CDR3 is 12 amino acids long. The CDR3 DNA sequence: TGTGCCAGCAGTGGAAAGGGGGTTGGCTACACCTTC. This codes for CASSGKGVGYTF.